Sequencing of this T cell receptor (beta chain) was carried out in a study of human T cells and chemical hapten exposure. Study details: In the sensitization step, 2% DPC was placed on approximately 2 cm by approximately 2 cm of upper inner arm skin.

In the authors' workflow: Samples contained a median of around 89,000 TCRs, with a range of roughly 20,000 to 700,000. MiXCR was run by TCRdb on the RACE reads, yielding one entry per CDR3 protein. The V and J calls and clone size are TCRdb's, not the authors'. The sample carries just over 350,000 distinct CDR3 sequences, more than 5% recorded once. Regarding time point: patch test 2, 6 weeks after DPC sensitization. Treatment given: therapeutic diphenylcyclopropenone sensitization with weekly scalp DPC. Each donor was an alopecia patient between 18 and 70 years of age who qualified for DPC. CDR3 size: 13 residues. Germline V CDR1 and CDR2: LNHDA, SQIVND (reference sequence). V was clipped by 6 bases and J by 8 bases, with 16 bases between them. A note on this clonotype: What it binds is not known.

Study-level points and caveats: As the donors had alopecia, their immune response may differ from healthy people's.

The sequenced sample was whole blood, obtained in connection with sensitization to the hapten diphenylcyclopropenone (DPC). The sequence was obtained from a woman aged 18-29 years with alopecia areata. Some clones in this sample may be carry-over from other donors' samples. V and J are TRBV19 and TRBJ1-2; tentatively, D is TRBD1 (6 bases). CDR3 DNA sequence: TGTGCCAGTAGCGCTCTTCAGGGGTACGGCTACACCTTC. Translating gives CASSALQGYGYTF.